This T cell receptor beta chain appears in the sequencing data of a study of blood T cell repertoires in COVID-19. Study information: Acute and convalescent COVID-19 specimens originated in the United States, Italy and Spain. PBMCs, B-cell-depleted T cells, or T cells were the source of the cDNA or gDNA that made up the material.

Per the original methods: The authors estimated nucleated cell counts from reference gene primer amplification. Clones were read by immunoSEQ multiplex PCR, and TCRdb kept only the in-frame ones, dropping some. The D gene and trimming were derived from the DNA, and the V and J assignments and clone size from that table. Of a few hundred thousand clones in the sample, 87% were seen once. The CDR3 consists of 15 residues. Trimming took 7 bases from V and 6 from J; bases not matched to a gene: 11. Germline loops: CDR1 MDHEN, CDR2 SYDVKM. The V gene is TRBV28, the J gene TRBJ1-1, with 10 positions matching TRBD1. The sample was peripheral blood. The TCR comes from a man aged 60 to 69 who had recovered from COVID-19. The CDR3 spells CASTTPGQGFPEAFF. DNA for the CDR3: TGTGCCAGCACTACCCCGGGACAGGGGTTTCCTGAAGCTTTCTTT.